The rows below give T cell receptor beta chains drawn from one sample of a study of T cells after somatic rescue of genetic block. TCRdb's table, derived via immunoSEQ multiplex PCR, lists solely in-frame clones and lacks some. The sample carries 110,000 or so clones, about nine tenths recorded once. Sequencing input: peripheral blood mononuclear cells (PBMCs). The receptor source for this set is a woman under 30. Each CDR3 is given with its conserved first and last residue. D genes are given only for firm matches. Clone sizes are given selectively: once, few, many, or a class where the clone is expanded.

>-|TRBV18|TRBJ1-1|11|-
TGTGCCAGCTCACTGGCCAAGGAAGCTTTCTTT
CASSLAKEAFF
>-|TRBV4-2|TRBJ1-2|12|-
TGTGCCAGCAGCCAGGGTGACTATGGCTACACCTTC
CASSQGDYGYTF
>-|TRBV23-1|TRBJ2-5|13|-
TGCGCCAGCAGTCCCCTGGGCAAAGAGACCCAGTACTTC
CASSPLGKETQYF
>-|TRBV5-6|TRBJ2-3|12|-
TGTGCCAGCAGCTTTTCCAGGAATACGCAGTATTTT
CASSFSRNTQYF
>TRBD1|TRBV27|TRBJ2-1|13|-
TGTGCCAGCAGTTTATCCCTCGACAGGGGCAAATTCTTC
CASSLSLDRGKFF
>TRBD1|TRBV29-1|TRBJ2-7|16|once
TGCAGCGTTGCGGGACAGGTGGCCGTCGGCTCCTACGAGCAGTACTTC
CSVAGQVAVGSYEQYF
>TRBD1|TRBV7-9|TRBJ2-6|14|once
TGTGCCAGCAGCGAACAGGGGACCCTCCGGTTCGTGACTTTC
CASSEQGTLRFVTF
>-|TRBV29-1|TRBJ2-7|15|once
TGCAGCGTTGAAAGGGGAGATGCAGAAGCCTACGAGCAGTACTTC
CSVERGDAEAYEQYF
>-|TRBV15|TRBJ2-7|16|-
TGTGCCACCAGCGAAGCGTCCCGGGACTTATCCTACGAGCAGTACTTC
CATSEASRDLSYEQYF
>-|TRBV7-2|TRBJ2-2|17|-
TGTGCCAGCAGCTTAGGTACACATACTTCGAACACCGGGGAGCTGTTTTTT
CASSLGTHTSNTGELFF
>-|TRBV5-6|TRBJ2-7|14|-
TGTGCCAGCAACCCGGGGGGAGGGGGCTACGAGCAGTACTTC
CASNPGGGGYEQYF
>-|TRBV20-1|TRBJ1-6|10|-
TGCAGTGCTACTGGTTCACCCCTCCACTTT
CSATGSPLHF
>-|TRBV7-7|TRBJ2-7|15|-
TGTGCCAGCATTATCGGGGGCCCCCACGTCGGCGAGCAGTACTTC
CASIIGGPHVGEQYF
>-|TRBV7-9|TRBJ2-2|15|-
TGTGCCAGCAGCTTAAAGTGGACAAACACCGGGGAGCTGTTTTTT
CASSLKWTNTGELFF
>TRBD2|TRBV9|TRBJ2-1|16|-
TGTGCCAGCAGCGTAGTAGGGACTAGCGGGATCAATGAGCAGTTCTTC
CASSVVGTSGINEQFF
>TRBD2|TRBV10-3|TRBJ2-1|17|-
TGTGCCATCAGTGGACCTCTAGCGGGGGGACCTTACAATGAGCAGTTCTTC
CAISGPLAGGPYNEQFF
>TRBD1|TRBV19|TRBJ2-4|14|-
TGTGCCAGTAGTTCGACAGGGGGCCGAAACATTCAGTACTTC
CASSSTGGRNIQYF
>-|TRBV4-3|TRBJ2-1|12|-
TGCGCCAGCAGCCAAGAGTTCAATGAGCAGTTCTTC
CASSQEFNEQFF
>-|TRBV11-1|TRBJ2-7|13|-
TGTGCCAGCAGCTTAAGGGACACCTACGAGCAGTACTTC
CASSLRDTYEQYF
>TRBD1|TRBV10-3|TRBJ1-1|15|-
TGTGCCATCAGGCAGGGGGCAGGTGGTAACACTGAAGCTTTCTTT
CAIRQGAGGNTEAFF
>-|TRBV9|TRBJ2-5|11|-
TGTGCCAGCAGCATTACAGAGACCCAGTACTTC
CASSITETQYF
>-|TRBV5-1|TRBJ1-6|13|-
TGCGCCAGCAGCTTGGGGCCTGATTCACCCCTCCACTTT
CASSLGPDSPLHF
>-|TRBV4-1|TRBJ2-3|16|-
TGCGCCAGCAGCCAAGATCCGGCCGGGGGCGGGCTGAAGCAGTATTTT
CASSQDPAGGGLKQYF
>-|TRBV4-1|TRBJ2-1|14|-
TGCGCCAGCAGCCGCGGGGGCAATAACAATGAGCAGTTCTTC
CASSRGGNNNEQFF
>-|TRBV7-6|TRBJ2-5|10|-
TGTGCCAGCGTTGGGGAGACCCAGTACTTC
CASVGETQYF
>TRBD2|TRBV4-3|TRBJ2-7|15|-
TGCGCCAGCAGCCAAGATTGGGGACTAGCCTACGAGCAGTACTTC
CASSQDWGLAYEQYF
>-|TRBV30|TRBJ1-2|13|-
TGTGCTTACAGGGTGTCGGCCTCCTATGGCTACACCTTC
CAYRVSASYGYTF
>TRBD2|TRBV6-1|TRBJ2-7|15|-
TGTGCCAGCAGTTCAGCGGGGCCTTGGAGAGACGAGCAGTACTTC
CASSSAGPWRDEQYF
>-|TRBV6-6|TRBJ1-2|15|-
TGTGCCAGCAGCCCCGGACAAACTTCTAACTATGGCTACACCTTC
CASSPGQTSNYGYTF
>-|TRBV7-3|TRBJ2-2|13|-
TGTGCCAGCAGCTTAATCGGCGCCGGGGAGCTGTTTTTT
CASSLIGAGELFF
>-|TRBV11-3|TRBJ1-2|14|-
TGTGCCAGCAGAGATGGGGGCACAAACTATGGCTACACCTTC
CASRDGGTNYGYTF
>TRBD1|TRBV4-2|TRBJ1-1|15|-
TGTGCCAGCAGCCAAGATCGCACAGGGGGTAGTGAAGCTTTCTTT
CASSQDRTGGSEAFF
>TRBD1|TRBV5-1|TRBJ2-2|16|once
TGCGCCAGCAGCTCCGGGACAGGGGTCAACACCGGGGAGCTGTTTTTT
CASSSGTGVNTGELFF
>-|TRBV11-3|TRBJ1-1|14|-
TGTGCCAGCGCCCAAGGGGTCGTGAACACTGAAGCTTTCTTT
CASAQGVVNTEAFF
>TRBD1|TRBV27|TRBJ1-1|13|-
TGTGCCAGCAGTCGGCAGGGGGCCCCTGAAGCTTTCTTT
CASSRQGAPEAFF
>-|TRBV6-5|TRBJ1-6|15|-
TGTGCCAGCGTATACCGCCGAACGGGGAATTCACCCCTCCACTTT
CASVYRRTGNSPLHF
>TRBD1|TRBV13|TRBJ2-5|15|-
TGTGCCAGCAGCTCGACCCCGGACAGGAAAGAGACCCAGTACTTC
CASSSTPDRKETQYF
>-|TRBV11-1|TRBJ1-2|15|-
TGTGCCAGCAGCTTAGAACAAACTAGGATCTATGGCTACACCTTC
CASSLEQTRIYGYTF
>TRBD2|TRBV7-2|TRBJ2-1|15|-
TGTGCCAGCAGCCCCAATCAGCGGGGGTTCAATGAGCAGTTCTTC
CASSPNQRGFNEQFF
>TRBD1|TRBV4-1|TRBJ2-1|15|-
TGCGCCAGCAGCCTTCTCCGGGACAGGGGTAATGAGCAGTTCTTC
CASSLLRDRGNEQFF
>-|TRBV27|TRBJ2-5|14|-
TGTGCCAGCAGTTTCACGGGCCGGGGGGAGACCCAGTACTTC
CASSFTGRGETQYF
>TRBD1|TRBV5-4|TRBJ2-7|15|-
TGTGCCAGCAGCTTGGCCTCGGGACAGACCTACGAGCAGTACTTC
CASSLASGQTYEQYF
>-|TRBV2|TRBJ1-5|12|-
TGTGCCTCGGCAACAGTCAATCAGCCCCAGCATTTT
CASATVNQPQHF
>TRBD1|TRBV4-2|TRBJ1-5|16|-
TGTGCCAGCAGCCAAGAACAGGACAGGGGGCTCGGGCCCCAGCATTTT
CASSQEQDRGLGPQHF